This T cell receptor beta chain was captured in a study of CD8+ T cells in alopecia areata. Study-wide points: Relative to normal scalp, lesional scalp, especially alopecia totalis/universalis, showed higher clonality. Compared with mice, patients displayed less clear TCR sharing, possibly for HLA-related reasons.

Per the germline V gene, CDR1 is MNHEY and CDR2 is SMNVEV (reference sequence). Losses at the gene ends were 3 bases for V and 8 bases for J; bases not matched to a gene: 9. This CDR3 is built from 15 residues. Note on this clone: Its cognate antigen is unknown.

Sequencing relied on a cDNA template that was reverse transcribed from extracted RNA. Produced via immunoSEQ multiplex PCR; TCRdb's table is partial and in-frame only. The sample contains 120,000 or so clones, less than 70% of which appear only once. The sequenced sample consisted of CD4+ T cells sorted from blood. This receptor was taken from a human donor in good health. This chain joins TRBV27 and TRBJ1-2; 10 nucleotides match TRBD1. Here the CDR3 DNA reads TGTGCCAGCAGTTTGGGACAGGGGCTTATCGGCGGCTACACCTTC. It is translated as CASSLGQGLIGGYTF.